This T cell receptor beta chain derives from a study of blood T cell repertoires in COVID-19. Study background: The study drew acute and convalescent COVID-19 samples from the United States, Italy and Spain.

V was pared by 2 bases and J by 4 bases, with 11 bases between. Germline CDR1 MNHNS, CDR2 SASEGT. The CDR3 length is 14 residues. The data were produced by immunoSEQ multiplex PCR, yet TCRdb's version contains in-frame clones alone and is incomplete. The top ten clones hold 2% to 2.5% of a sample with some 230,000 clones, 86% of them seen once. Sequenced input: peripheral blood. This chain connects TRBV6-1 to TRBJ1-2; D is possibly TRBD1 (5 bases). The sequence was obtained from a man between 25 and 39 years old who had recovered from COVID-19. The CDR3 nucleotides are TGTGCCAGCAGTGAATTGCAGGGCGGCTATGGCTACACCTTC. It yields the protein CASSELQGGYGYTF.